This record covers a single TCR beta chain. The antigen is not known. These data come from a study of cytomegalovirus exposure and HLA in healthy donors. Looked up from germline, CDR1 is SGHTA and CDR2 is FQGNSA. The CDR3 extends over 16 amino acids. V lost 4 bases and J lost 5; bases outside the gene matches: 12. Whole-study findings and limits: Fewer N-insertions (relative to the roughly 630-donor mean) were reportedly seen in an Asian-associated ancestry cluster in a later analysis.

The PCR employed 60 Vbeta primers together with 13 Jbeta primers. Measured with immunoSEQ multiplex PCR; TCRdb has only the in-frame clones, and not every one. The table includes more than 150,000 clones, around 82% detected once. The sequence came from a woman aged 25 to 39 in good health and CMV-seropositive. J is TRBJ2-5 and V is TRBV7-2; 8 bases agree with TRBD1. The sequenced sample consisted of PBMCs. This chain's CDR3 is CASSSLSGRGRETQYF. The CDR3 nucleotides read TGTGCCAGCAGCTCTCTATCAGGCAGGGGGCGGGAGACCCAGTACTTC.